This T cell receptor (beta chain) originates from a study of blood T cell repertoires in COVID-19. Across the study: T cells, B-cell-depleted T cells, or PBMCs supplied cDNA or gDNA.

The study drew participants aged 18 to 89 years from approximately 23 US areas. Authors' data handling: Reference gene primers were amplified, and this amplification served to estimate nucleated cell counts. The method was immunoSEQ multiplex PCR; TCRdb's version includes in-frame clones alone and lacks a portion of them. The D gene and trimming were derived from the DNA, and the V and J assignments and clone size from that table. The sample yields 250,000 to 350,000 clones, 75% to 90% seen once. V dropped 6 bases and J dropped 8; count of bases not matched to a gene: 7. Germline lookup yields CDR1 LGHNT and CDR2 FRNRAP. The CDR3 covers 13 residues.

The TCR comes from a woman aged 50 to 60 who had recovered from COVID-19. This chain uses TRBV12-5 with TRBJ1-2, with TRBD1 matching 9 bases. The sequencing input was PBMCs or T cells enriched from blood (not recorded which). CDR3 sequence: CASGPGTGQGYTF. The CDR3 DNA sequence: TGTGCTAGTGGCCCAGGGACAGGGCAGGGCTACACCTTC.